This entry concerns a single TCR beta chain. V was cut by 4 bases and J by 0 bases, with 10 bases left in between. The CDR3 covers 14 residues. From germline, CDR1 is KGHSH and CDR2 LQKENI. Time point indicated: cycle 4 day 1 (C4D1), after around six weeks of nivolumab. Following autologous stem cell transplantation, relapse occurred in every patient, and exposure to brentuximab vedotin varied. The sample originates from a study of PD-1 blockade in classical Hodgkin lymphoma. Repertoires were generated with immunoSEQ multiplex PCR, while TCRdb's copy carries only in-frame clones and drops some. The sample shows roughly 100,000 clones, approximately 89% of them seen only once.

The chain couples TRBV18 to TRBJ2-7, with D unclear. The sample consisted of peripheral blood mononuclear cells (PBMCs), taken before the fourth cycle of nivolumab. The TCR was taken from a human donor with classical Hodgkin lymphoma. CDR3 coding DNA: TGTGCCAGCTCACGGGCGTATGACTCCTACGAGCAGTACTTC. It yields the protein CASSRAYDSYEQYF.